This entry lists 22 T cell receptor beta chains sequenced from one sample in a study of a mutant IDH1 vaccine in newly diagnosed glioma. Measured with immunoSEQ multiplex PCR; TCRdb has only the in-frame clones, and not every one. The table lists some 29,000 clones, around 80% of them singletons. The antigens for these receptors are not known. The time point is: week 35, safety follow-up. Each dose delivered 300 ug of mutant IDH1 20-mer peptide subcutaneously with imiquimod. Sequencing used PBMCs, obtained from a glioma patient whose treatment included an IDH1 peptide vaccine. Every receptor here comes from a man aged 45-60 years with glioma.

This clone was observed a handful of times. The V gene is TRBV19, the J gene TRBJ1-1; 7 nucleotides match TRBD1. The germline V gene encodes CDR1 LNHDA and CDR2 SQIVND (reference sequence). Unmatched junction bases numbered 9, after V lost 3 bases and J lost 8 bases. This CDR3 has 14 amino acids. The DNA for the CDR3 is TGTGCCAGTAGTATCGGGGGAACAGGGGTAGAAGCTTTCTTT. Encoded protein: CASSIGGTGVEAFF.

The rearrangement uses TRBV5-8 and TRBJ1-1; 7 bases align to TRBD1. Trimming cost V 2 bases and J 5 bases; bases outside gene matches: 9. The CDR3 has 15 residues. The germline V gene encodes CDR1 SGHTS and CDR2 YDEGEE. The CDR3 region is CASSLFYRGGTEAFF. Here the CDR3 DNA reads TGTGCCAGCAGCTTATTCTACAGGGGCGGGACTGAAGCTTTCTTT.

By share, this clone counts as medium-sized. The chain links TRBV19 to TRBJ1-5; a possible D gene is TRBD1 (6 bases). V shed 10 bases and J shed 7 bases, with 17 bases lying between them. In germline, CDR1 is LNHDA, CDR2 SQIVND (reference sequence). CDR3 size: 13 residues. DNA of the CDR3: TGTGCCACCGGGAAGGGGGATAAACAGCCCCAGCATTTT. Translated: CATGKGDKQPQHF.

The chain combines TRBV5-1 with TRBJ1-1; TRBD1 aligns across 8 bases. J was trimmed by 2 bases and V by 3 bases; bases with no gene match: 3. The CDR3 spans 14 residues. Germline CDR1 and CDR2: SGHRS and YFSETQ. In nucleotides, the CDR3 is TGCGCCAGCAGCTCCGGGACAGGCAACACTGAAGCTTTCTTT. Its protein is CASSSGTGNTEAFF.

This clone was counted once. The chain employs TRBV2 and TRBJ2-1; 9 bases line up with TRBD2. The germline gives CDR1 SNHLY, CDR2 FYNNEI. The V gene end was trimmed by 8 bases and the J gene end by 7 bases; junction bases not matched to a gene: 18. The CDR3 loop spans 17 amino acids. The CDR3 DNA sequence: TGTGCCAGCGACATCCTGGGGAGCGGGAGGTCGGGAAATGAGCAGTTCTTC. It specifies CASDILGSGRSGNEQFF.

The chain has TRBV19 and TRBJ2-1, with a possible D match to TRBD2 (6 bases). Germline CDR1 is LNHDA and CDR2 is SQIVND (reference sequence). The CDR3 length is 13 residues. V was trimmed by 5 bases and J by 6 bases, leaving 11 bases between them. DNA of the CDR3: TGTGCCAGTAGTCAGACTAGTGGCAATGAGCAGTTCTTC. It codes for CASSQTSGNEQFF.

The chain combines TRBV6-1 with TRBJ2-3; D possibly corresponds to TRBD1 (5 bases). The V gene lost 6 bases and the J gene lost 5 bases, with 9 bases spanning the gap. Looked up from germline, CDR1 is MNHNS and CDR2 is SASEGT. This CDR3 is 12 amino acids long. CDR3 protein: CASRGPGDTQYF. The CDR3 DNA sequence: TGTGCCAGCAGGGGGCCTGGAGATACGCAGTATTTT.

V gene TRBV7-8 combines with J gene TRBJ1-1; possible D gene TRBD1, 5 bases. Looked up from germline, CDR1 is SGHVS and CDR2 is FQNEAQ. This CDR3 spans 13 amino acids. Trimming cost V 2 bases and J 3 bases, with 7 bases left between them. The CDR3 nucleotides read TGTGCCAGCAGCTTATGGGGGGACACTGAAGCTTTCTTT. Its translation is CASSLWGDTEAFF.

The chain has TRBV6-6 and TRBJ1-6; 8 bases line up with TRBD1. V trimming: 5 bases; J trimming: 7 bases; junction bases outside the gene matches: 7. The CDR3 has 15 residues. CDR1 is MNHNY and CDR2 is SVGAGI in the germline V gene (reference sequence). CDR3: CASSRSGGGNSPLHF. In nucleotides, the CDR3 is TGTGCCAGCAGTCGATCAGGGGGCGGGAATTCACCCCTCCACTTT.

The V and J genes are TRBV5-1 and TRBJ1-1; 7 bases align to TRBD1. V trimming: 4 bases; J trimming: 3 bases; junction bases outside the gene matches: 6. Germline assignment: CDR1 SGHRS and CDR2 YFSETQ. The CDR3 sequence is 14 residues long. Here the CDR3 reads CASSNRDRYTEAFF. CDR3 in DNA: TGCGCCAGCAGCAACCGGGACAGATACACTGAAGCTTTCTTT.

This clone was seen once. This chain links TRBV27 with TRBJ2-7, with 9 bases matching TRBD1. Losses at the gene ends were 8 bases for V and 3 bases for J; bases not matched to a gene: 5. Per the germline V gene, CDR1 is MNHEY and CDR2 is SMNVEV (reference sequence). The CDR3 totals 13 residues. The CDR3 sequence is CASRDRDIYEQYF. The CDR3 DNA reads TGTGCCAGCCGGGACAGGGACATCTACGAGCAGTACTTC.

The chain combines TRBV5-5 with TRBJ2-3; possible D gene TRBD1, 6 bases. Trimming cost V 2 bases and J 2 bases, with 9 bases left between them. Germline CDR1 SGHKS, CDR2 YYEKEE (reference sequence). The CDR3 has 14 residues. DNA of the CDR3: TGTGCCAGCAGCTTAACAGGGTACACAGATACGCAGTATTTT. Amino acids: CASSLTGYTDTQYF.

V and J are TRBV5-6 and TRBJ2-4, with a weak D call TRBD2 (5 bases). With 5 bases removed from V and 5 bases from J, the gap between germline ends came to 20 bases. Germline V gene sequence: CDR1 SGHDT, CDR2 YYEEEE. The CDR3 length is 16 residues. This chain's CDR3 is CASSLPGSSYENIQYF. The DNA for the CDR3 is TGTGCCAGCAGTTTACCGGGATCCAGCTATGAAAACATTCAGTACTTC.

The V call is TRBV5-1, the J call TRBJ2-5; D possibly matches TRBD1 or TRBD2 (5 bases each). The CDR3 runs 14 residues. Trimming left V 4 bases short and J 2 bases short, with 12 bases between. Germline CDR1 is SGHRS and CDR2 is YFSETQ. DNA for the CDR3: TGCGCCAGCAGCAGCGGCAGGGTTCAAGAGACCCAGTACTTC. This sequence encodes CASSSGRVQETQYF.

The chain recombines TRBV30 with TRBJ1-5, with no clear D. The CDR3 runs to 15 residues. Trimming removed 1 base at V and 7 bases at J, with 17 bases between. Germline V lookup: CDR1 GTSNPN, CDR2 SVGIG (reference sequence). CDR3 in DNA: TGTGCCTGGAGTGGCCAGATGGCGGCCCCCCAGCCCCAGCATTTT. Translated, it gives CAWSGQMAAPQPQHF.

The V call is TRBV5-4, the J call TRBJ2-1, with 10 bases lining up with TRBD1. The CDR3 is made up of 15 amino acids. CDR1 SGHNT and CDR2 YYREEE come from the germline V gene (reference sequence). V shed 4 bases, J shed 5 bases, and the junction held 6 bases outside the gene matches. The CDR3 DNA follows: TGTGCCAGCAGCCCGGGGGGACAGGGGAACAATGAGCAGTTCTTC. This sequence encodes CASSPGGQGNNEQFF.

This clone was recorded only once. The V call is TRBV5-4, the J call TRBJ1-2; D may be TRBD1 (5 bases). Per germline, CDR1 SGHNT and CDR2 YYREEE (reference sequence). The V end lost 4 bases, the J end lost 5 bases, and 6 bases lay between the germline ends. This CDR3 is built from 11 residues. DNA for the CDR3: TGTGCCAGCAGCGAGGGGTATGGCTACACCTTC. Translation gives CASSEGYGYTF.

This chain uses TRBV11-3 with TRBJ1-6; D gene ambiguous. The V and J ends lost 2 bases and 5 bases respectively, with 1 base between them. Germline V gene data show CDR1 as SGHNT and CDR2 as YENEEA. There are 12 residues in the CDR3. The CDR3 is CASSLNNSPLHF. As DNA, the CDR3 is TGTGCCAGCAGCTTAAATAATTCACCCCTCCACTTT. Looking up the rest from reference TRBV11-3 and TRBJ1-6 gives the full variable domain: EAGVVQSPRYKIIEKKQPVAFWCNPISGHNTLYWYLQNLGQGPELLIRYENEEAVDDSQLPKDRFSAERLKGVDSTLKIQPAELGDSAVYLCASSLNNSPLHFGNGTRLTVT.

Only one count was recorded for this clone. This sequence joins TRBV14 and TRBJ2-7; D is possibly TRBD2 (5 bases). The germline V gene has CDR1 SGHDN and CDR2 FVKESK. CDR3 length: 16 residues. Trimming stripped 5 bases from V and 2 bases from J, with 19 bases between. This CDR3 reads CASSARRARPPYEQYF. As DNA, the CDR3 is TGTGCCAGCAGCGCCCGGCGGGCTAGGCCACCCTACGAGCAGTACTTC.

CDR3 nucleotide sequence: TGTGCCAGTAGTATAAGAAGTGGGGACGGAGGGAGAGATACGCAGTATTTT. This codes for CASSIRSGDGGRDTQYF. This chain uses TRBV19 with TRBJ2-3, with D possibly being TRBD2 (6 bases). The CDR3 loop spans 17 amino acids. Trimming left V 2 bases short and J 5 bases short, with 20 bases between. Germline CDR1 LNHDA, CDR2 SQIVND (reference sequence). Complete variable domain (other parts from reference TRBV19 and TRBJ2-3): DGGITQSPKYLFRKEGQNVTLSCEQNLNHDAMYWYRQDPGQGLRLIYYSQIVNDFQKGDIAEGYSVSREKKESFPLTVTSAQKNPTAFYLCASSIRSGDGGRDTQYFGPGTRLTVL.

CDR3 nucleotide sequence: TGTGCCAGCAGCCAGATGGGGGGGACCTACGGAAACACCATATATTTT. Amino acids: CASSQMGGTYGNTIYF. The rearrangement joins TRBV5-4 to TRBJ1-3, with a possible D match to TRBD1 (5 bases). The V end lost 4 bases, the J end lost 4 bases, and 18 bases lay between the germline ends. This CDR3 contains 16 residues. Germline assignment: CDR1 SGHNT and CDR2 YYREEE (reference sequence).

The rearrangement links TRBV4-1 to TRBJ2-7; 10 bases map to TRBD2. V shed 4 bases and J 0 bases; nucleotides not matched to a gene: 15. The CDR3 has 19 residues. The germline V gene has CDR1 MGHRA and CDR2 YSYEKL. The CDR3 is CASSPQGRGLATSSYEQYF. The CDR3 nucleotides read TGCGCCAGCAGCCCTCAGGGAAGGGGACTAGCGACGAGCTCCTACGAGCAGTACTTC.